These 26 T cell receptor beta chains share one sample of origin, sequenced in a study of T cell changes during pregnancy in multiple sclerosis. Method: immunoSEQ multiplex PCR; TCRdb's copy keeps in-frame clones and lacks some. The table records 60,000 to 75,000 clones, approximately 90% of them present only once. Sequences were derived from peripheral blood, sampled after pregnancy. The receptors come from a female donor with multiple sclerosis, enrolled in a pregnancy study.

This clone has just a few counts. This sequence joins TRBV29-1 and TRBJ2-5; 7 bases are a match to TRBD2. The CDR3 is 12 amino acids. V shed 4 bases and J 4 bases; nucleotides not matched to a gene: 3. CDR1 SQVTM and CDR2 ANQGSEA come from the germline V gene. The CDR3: CSVGIAGETQYF. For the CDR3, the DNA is TGCAGCGTTGGAATAGCGGGAGAGACCCAGTACTTC.

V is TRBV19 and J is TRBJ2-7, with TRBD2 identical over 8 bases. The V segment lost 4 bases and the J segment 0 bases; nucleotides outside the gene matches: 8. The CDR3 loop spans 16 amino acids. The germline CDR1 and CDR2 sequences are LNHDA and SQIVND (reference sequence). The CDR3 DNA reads TGTGCCAGTAGTACCACGACTAGCGCCAGCTCCTACGAGCAGTACTTC. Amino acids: CASSTTTSASSYEQYF.

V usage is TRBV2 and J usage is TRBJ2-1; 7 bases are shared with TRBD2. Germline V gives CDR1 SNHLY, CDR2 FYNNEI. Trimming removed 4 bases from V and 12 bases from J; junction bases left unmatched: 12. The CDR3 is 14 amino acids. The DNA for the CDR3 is TGTGCCAGCAGTGTTCCCTCTACTAGCGCTCGGCAGTTCTTC. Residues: CASSVPSTSARQFF.

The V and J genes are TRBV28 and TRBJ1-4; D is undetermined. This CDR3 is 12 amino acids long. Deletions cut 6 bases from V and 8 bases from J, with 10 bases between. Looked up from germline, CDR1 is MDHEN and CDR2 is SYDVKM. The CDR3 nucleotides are TGTGCCAGCAGGGTACCGAGAGAAAAACTGTTTTTT. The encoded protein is CASRVPREKLFF. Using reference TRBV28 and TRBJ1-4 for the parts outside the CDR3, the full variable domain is DVKVTQSSRYLVKRTGEKVFLECVQDMDHENMFWYRQDPGLGLRLIYFSYDVKMKEKGDIPEGYSVSREKKERFSLILESASTNQTSMYLCASRVPREKLFFGSGTQLSVL.

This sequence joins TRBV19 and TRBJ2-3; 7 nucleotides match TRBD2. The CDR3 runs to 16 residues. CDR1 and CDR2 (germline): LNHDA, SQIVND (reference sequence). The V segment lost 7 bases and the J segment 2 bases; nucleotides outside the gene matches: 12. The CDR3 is CASNSQAGPSTDTQYF. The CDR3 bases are TGTGCCAGTAATTCTCAAGCGGGACCCTCCACAGATACGCAGTATTTT.

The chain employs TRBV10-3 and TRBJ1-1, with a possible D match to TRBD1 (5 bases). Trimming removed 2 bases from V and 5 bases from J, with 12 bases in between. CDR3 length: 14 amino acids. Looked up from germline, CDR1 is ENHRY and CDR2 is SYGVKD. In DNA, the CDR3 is TGTGCCATCAGTGAGGGACGGGGGAGGACTGAAGCTTTCTTT. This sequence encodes CAISEGRGRTEAFF.

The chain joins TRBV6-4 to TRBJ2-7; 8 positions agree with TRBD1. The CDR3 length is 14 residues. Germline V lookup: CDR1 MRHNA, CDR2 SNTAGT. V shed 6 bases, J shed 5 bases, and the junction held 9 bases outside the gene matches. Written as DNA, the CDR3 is TGTGCCAGCAGCCGCTTGACAGGGGAGGACGAGCAGTACTTC. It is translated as CASSRLTGEDEQYF.

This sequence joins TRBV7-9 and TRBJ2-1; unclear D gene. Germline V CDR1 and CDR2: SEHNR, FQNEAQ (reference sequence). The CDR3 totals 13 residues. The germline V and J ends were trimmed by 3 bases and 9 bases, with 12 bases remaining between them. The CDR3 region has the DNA TGTGCCAGCAGCTTGAGCGTGGTTGGTGAGCAGTTCTTC. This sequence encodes CASSLSVVGEQFF.

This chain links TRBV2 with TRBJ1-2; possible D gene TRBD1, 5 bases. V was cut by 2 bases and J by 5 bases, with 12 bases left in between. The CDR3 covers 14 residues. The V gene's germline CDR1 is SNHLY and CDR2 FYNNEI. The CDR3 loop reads CASSERGSTYGYTF. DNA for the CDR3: TGTGCCAGCAGTGAAAGGGGTTCCACATATGGCTACACCTTC.

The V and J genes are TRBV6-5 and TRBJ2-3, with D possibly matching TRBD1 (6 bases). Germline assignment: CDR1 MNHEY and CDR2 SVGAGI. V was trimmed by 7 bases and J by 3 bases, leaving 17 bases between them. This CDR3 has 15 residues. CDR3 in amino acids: CASTMTGGRTDTQYF. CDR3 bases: TGTGCCAGCACTATGACAGGCGGAAGGACAGATACGCAGTATTTT.

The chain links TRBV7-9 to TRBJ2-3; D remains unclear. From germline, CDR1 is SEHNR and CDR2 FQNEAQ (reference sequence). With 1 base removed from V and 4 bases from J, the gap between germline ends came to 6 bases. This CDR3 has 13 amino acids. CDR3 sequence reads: CASSLGEADTQYF. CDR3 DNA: TGTGCCAGCAGCTTAGGAGAAGCAGATACGCAGTATTTT.

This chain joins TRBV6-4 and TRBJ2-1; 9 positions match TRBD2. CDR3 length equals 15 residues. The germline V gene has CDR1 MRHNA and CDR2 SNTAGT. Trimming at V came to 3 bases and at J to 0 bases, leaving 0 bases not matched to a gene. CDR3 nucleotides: TGTGCCAGCAGTGAAGCGGGAGGCTCCTACAATGAGCAGTTCTTC. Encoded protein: CASSEAGGSYNEQFF.

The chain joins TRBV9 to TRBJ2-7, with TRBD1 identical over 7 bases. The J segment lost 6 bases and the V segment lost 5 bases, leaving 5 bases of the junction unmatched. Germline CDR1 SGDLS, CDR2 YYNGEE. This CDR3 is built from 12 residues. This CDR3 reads CASSPGGTEQYF. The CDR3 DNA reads TGTGCCAGCAGTCCAGGGGGTACCGAGCAGTACTTC.

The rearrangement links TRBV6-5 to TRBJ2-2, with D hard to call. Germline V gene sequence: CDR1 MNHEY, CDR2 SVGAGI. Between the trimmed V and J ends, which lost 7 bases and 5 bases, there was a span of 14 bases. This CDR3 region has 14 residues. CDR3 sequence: CASISDFSTGELFF. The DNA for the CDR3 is TGTGCCAGCATTTCCGACTTTTCTACCGGGGAGCTGTTTTTT.

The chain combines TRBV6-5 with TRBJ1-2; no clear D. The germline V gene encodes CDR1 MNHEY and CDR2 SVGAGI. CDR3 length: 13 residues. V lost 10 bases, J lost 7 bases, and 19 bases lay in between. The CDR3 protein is CATRPHESGGYTF. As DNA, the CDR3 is TGTGCCACCCGACCCCACGAAAGCGGTGGCTACACCTTC.

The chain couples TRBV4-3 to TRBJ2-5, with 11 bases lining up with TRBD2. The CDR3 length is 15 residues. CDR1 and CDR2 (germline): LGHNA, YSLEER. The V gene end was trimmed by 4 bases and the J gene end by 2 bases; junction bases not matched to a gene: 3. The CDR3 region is CASSLAGGAQETQYF. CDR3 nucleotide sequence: TGCGCCAGCAGCCTAGCGGGAGGGGCTCAAGAGACCCAGTACTTC.

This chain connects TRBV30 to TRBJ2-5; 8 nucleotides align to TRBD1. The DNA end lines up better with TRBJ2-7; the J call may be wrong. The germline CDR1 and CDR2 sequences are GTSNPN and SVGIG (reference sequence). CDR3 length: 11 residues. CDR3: CAGGQDYEQYF. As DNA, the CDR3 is TGTGCCGGGGGACAGGATTACGAGCAGTACTTC.

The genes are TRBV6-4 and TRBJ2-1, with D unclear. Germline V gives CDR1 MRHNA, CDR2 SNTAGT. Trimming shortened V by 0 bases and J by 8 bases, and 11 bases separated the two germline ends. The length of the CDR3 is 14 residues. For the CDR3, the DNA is TGTGCCAGCAGTGACTCGTTAGAGTCCCATGAGCAGTTCTTC. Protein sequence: CASSDSLESHEQFF.

CDR3 DNA sequence: TGTGCCAGCAGTGAAGCCCTTCAGCCCCAGCATTTT. Encoded protein: CASSEALQPQHF. The chain recombines TRBV6-1 with TRBJ1-5; D is undetermined. V dropped 0 bases and J dropped 6 bases, with 3 bases sitting between them. This CDR3 spans 12 amino acids. The germline CDR1 and CDR2 sequences are MNHNS and SASEGT.

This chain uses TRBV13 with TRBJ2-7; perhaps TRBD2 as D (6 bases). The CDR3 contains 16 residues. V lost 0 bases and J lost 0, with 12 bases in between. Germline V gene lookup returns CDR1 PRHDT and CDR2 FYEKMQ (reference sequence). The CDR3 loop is CASSLGVAAPSYEQYF. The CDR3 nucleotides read TGTGCCAGCAGCTTAGGCGTAGCGGCCCCCTCCTACGAGCAGTACTTC.

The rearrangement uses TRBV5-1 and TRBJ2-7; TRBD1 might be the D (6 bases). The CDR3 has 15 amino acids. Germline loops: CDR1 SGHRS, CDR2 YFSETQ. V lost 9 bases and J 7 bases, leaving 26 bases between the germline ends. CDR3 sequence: CATSISPGESSEQYF. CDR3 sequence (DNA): TGCGCCACCTCAATATCGCCAGGGGAATCATCGGAGCAGTACTTC.

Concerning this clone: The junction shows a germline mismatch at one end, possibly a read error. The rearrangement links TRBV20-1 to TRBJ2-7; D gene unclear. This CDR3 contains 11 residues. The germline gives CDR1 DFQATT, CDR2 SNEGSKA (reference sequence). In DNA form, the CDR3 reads TGCAGTGCTGGAGATAACTACGAGCAGTACTTC. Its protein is CSAGDNYEQYF.

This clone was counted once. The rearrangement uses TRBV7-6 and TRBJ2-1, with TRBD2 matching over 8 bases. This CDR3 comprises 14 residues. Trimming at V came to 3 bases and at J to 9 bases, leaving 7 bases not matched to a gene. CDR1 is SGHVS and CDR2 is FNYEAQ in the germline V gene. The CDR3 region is CASSFERETSEQFF. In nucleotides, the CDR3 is TGTGCCAGCAGCTTCGAGCGGGAGACGAGTGAGCAGTTCTTC.

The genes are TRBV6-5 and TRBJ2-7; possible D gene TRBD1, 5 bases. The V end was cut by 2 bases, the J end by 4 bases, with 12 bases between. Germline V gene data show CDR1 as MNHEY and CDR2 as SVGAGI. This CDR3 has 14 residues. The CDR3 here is CASSYHRWGYEQYF. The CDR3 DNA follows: TGTGCCAGCAGTTACCACAGGTGGGGTTACGAGCAGTACTTC.

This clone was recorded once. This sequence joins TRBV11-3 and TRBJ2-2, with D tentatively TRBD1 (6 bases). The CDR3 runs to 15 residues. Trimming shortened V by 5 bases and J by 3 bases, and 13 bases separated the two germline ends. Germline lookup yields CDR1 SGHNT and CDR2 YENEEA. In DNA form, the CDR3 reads TGTGCCAGCAGCCCCGACACAGGGTACACCGGGGAGCTGTTTTTT. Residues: CASSPDTGYTGELFF.

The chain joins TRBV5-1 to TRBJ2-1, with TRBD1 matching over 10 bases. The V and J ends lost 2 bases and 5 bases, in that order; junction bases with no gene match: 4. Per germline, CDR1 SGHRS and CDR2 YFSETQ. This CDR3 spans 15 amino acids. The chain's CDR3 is CASSLGTGANNEQFF. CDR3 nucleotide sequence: TGCGCCAGCAGCTTAGGGACAGGGGCCAACAATGAGCAGTTCTTC.